The clone carrying this T cell receptor (beta chain) has only one observation. The antigen is unknown. CDR1 is SQVTM and CDR2 is ANQGSEA in the germline V gene. This CDR3 is 13 amino acids long. Trimming took 0 bases from V and 11 from J, leaving 11 bases between them. New diagnoses, under 2 months' duration, and ages 18 to 65 characterized the hyperthyroidism patients. RNA transcripts were the source from which TCR beta CDR3 regions were amplified. The authors performed first-round RT-PCR with HTBI primers and then a second-round multiplex PCR. TCRdb processed the multiplex PCR reads anew with MiXCR; each CDR3 protein has one entry. The data contain about 590,000 distinct CDR3 sequences, 35% to 40% of them singletons. This sample was taken from a study of Graves' ophthalmopathy and Graves' hyperthyroidism. Whole-study results and caveats: A majority of expanded thyroid clonotypes exceeding 0.001 frequency were likewise present in blood.

The sample consisted of peripheral blood or thyroid tissue (not recorded which). This TCR was sampled from an adult man with Graves' hyperthyroidism. V is TRBV29-1 and J is TRBJ1-6, with D perhaps TRBD1 (5 bases). The CDR3 region has the DNA TGCAGCGTTGAAGATCAGGGTCGGACACCCCTCCACTTT. Residues: CSVEDQGRTPLHF.